The rows below give T cell receptor beta chains drawn from one sample of a study of blood T cells in healthy people across ages. TCRdb called the 5' RACE reads again in MiXCR, with one record for every CDR3 protein. The sample shows 1.5 million to 1.8 million distinct CDR3 sequences, around 40% of them seen only once. Sequenced material: blood. Source of these receptors: a woman aged 18-29 years in good health. CDR3s include the opening cysteine and the closing phenylalanine or tryptophan. D genes are given only for firm matches. A clone size is listed for some rows: how often the clone was seen (once, few, many), or a class if it is expanded.

d_call j_call v_call clone_size cdr3_length cdr3_nt cdr3_aa
- TRBJ2-5 TRBV5-1 - 16 TGCGCCAGCAGCTTGGGGCCAGAGAGAAGAATAGAGACCCAGTACTTC CASSLGPERRIETQYF
TRBD2 TRBJ2-7 TRBV20-1 few 13 TGCAGTGCTACCCGGGGGGGCTGGTACGAGCAGTACTTC CSATRGGWYEQYF
- TRBJ2-3 TRBV3-1 many 16 TGTGCCAGCAGCCGGTCGGGGGTTCTTAGCACAGATACGCAGTATTTT CASSRSGVLSTDTQYF
- TRBJ1-5 TRBV27 many 13 TGTGCCAGCAGTTTGGGAGTTAGACAGCCCCAGCATTTT CASSLGVRQPQHF
TRBD2 TRBJ2-1 TRBV9 - 15 TGTGCCAGCAGCGAAACTAGCGGGAGCACTAATGAGCAGTTCTTC CASSETSGSTNEQFF
TRBD1 TRBJ2-3 TRBV20-1 few 14 TGCAGTGCTGCCGGGACAGCTCGCACAGATACGCAGTATTTT CSAAGTARTDTQYF
- TRBJ1-1 TRBV7-2 - 13 TGTGCCAGCAGCTCATTCGGGAACACTGAAGCTTTCTTT CASSSFGNTEAFF
TRBD2 TRBJ2-1 TRBV20-1 few 15 TGCAGTGCTAGAGATGCTAGCGGGAGGGGGAATGAGCAGTTCTTC CSARDASGRGNEQFF
TRBD1 TRBJ2-1 TRBV7-3 - 15 TGTGCCAGCAGCTTGGACAGGGCAATAAGGAATGAGCAGTTCTTC CASSLDRAIRNEQFF
- TRBJ1-5 TRBV27 few 14 TGTGCCAGCAGTTTATCAGGGGTGAATCAGCCCCAGCATTTT CASSLSGVNQPQHF
- TRBJ1-5 TRBV5-1 few 14 TGCGCCAGCAGCTTGTGGGGGGGCGATCAGCCCCAGCATTTT CASSLWGGDQPQHF
- TRBJ1-1 TRBV20-1 - 13 TGCAGTGCTAGCAAGGAGATGAACACTGAAGCTTTCTTT CSASKEMNTEAFF
- TRBJ2-1 TRBV7-3 few 15 TGTGCCAGCAGCCGGACTGGTCGTCCGGGGAATGAGCAGTTCTTC CASSRTGRPGNEQFF
- TRBJ1-4 TRBV4-1 few 17 TGCGCCAGCAGCCGCACAAGGGAGACAGCTGTTAATGAAAAACTGTTTTTT CASSRTRETAVNEKLFF
- TRBJ2-4 TRBV9 once 17 TGTGCCAGCAGCGTAGAGGACAGGGTATGGGGGGGAAACATTCAGTACTTC CASSVEDRVWGGNIQYF
- TRBJ2-7 TRBV7-9 few 16 TGTGCCAGCAGCCTCCCTGTTGGGGACGGAGCCTACGAGCAGTACTTC CASSLPVGDGAYEQYF
TRBD1 TRBJ2-4 TRBV13 - 16 TGTGCCAGCAGCTCCACAGGGGATCTAGCCAAAAACATTCAGTACTTC CASSSTGDLAKNIQYF
TRBD2 TRBJ2-1 TRBV27 few 16 TGTGCCAGCAGTATGGGACTAGCGGGGGGTTACAATGAGCAGTTCTTC CASSMGLAGGYNEQFF
- TRBJ2-1 TRBV6-2/TRBV6-3 many 14 TGTGCCAGCAGTTCATCATCTTCCTACAATGAGCAGTTCTTC CASSSSSSYNEQFF
- TRBJ1-1 TRBV20-1 once 14 TGCAGTGCTAGAGATGGCAGAACGAACACTGAAGCTTTCTTT CSARDGRTNTEAFF
- TRBJ1-2 TRBV7-6 few 13 TGTGCCAGCAGCTTAGGGCCTAGGGATGGCTACACCTTC CASSLGPRDGYTF
- TRBJ2-1 TRBV7-3 - 15 TGTGCCAGCAGCATAGACTTGAGCTCCTACAATGAGCAGTTCTTC CASSIDLSSYNEQFF
- TRBJ2-5 TRBV4-3 - 15 TGCGCCAGCAGCCAAGCGACGGGAATGCAAGAGACCCAGTACTTC CASSQATGMQETQYF
- TRBJ2-5 TRBV27 - 16 TGTGCCAGCAGTCTAAGGACTTACACCACCCAAGAGACCCAGTACTTC CASSLRTYTTQETQYF
- TRBJ2-5 TRBV3-1 - 13 TGTGCCAGCAGCCGCCACGGGGAAGAGACCCAGTACTTC CASSRHGEETQYF
- TRBJ2-3 TRBV6-1 - 17 TGTGCCAGCAGTCCCCAAGGGGCGAGGTGGCGCACAGATACGCAGTATTTT CASSPQGARWRTDTQYF
TRBD2 TRBJ2-3 TRBV18 - 17 TGTGCCAGCCCACCACCGATGTCTAGCGGGAGTGCAGATACGCAGTATTTT CASPPPMSSGSADTQYF
TRBD2 TRBJ2-3 TRBV3-1 - 15 TGTGCCAGCAGCCAACGCGGGAGTGGCGCAGATACGCAGTATTTT CASSQRGSGADTQYF
TRBD2 TRBJ2-5 TRBV11-2 - 17 TGTGCCAGCAGCGCTCCTAGCGGGGGGGCCAATAGGGAGACCCAGTACTTC CASSAPSGGANRETQYF
TRBD2 TRBJ2-7 TRBV7-3 once 15 TGTGCCAGCAGTCTGACTAGCGACTCCTACAATGAGCAGTACTTC CASSLTSDSYNEQYF
- TRBJ2-1 TRBV12-3/TRBV12-4 - 13 TGTGCCAGCAGTGAAGCATCCTACAATGAGCAGTTCTTC CASSEASYNEQFF
TRBD1 TRBJ2-2 TRBV4-3 - 16 TGCGCCAGCAGCCAAGCCTGGGACAGGGGCACCGGGGAGCTGTTTTTT CASSQAWDRGTGELFF
- TRBJ1-2 TRBV20-1 - 15 TGCAGTGCTAGAGATTCGGGGGCGCTTGGCTATGGCTACACCTTC CSARDSGALGYGYTF
- TRBJ2-7 TRBV20-1 - 13 TGCAGTGCTAGAGGGCGATCGGACTACGAGCAGTACTTC CSARGRSDYEQYF
- TRBJ1-6 TRBV20-1 - 14 TGCAGTGCTTACCAAGCGGGACCAAATTCACCCCTCCACTTT CSAYQAGPNSPLHF
- TRBJ2-1 TRBV4-1 many 13 TGCGCCAGTTCGAAGAACAGAGAGGTTGAGCAGTTCTTC CASSKNREVEQFF
TRBD1 TRBJ1-2 TRBV10-3 few 18 TGTGCCATCAGTGAAGTCATCGGGAGACAGGGAAGGCGGTATGGCTACACCTTC CAISEVIGRQGRRYGYTF
- TRBJ2-6 TRBV12-3/TRBV12-4 - 13 TGTGCCAGCCGAGCTACCGGGGCCAACGTCCTGACTTTC CASRATGANVLTF
- TRBJ2-2 TRBV29-1 few 15 TGCAGCGTCCTAGCGACAGGCGCAAACACCGGGGAGCTGTTTTTT CSVLATGANTGELFF
- TRBJ2-3 TRBV29-1 many 11 TGCAGCGTCAGGAGGACAGATACGCAGTATTTT CSVRRTDTQYF
- TRBJ2-1 TRBV9 few 16 TGTGCCAGCAGCACTCAGGGACGGACGGCCGGGGTTGAGCAGTTCTTC CASSTQGRTAGVEQFF
- TRBJ2-7 TRBV12-3/TRBV12-4 few 12 TGTGCCAGCAGCCCGTGGGTGGACGAGCAGTACTTC CASSPWVDEQYF
TRBD2 TRBJ2-1 TRBV20-1 - 19 TGCAGTGCTAGACCCCGAGGGACTAGCGGGCGGTACGGTTACAATGAGCAGTTCTTC CSARPRGTSGRYGYNEQFF
- TRBJ2-3 TRBV6-2/TRBV6-3 many 14 TGTGCCAGCAGTTACTCCCTACCCACAGATACGCAGTATTTT CASSYSLPTDTQYF
- TRBJ2-7 TRBV28 few 11 TGTGCCAGCAGGACAAATTACGAGCAGTACTTC CASRTNYEQYF
- TRBJ1-2 TRBV4-1 - 14 TGCACCAGCAGCCAAGAAACAGCTAACTATGGCTACACCTTC CTSSQETANYGYTF
- TRBJ2-5 TRBV4-3 - 16 TGCGACAGCAGCCAAGAGTTAGTTAGAGGACACAATGAGCAGTACTTC CDSSQELVRGHNEQYF